The following is a T cell receptor beta chain sequence with its context. What it binds is unknown. The record originates from a study of T cell responses to AZD1222 COVID-19 vaccine. Regarding the study as a whole: Across the whole spike, CD4 TCRs peaked at regions 160-218 and 743-854. Clonal diversity was possibly underestimated, and the donors were mostly white British, with more females.

The germline gives CDR1 SGDLS, CDR2 YYNGEE. The CDR3 loop spans 16 amino acids. Trimming cost V 3 bases and J 1 base, with 15 bases left between them. Assay: immunoSEQ multiplex PCR; the TCRdb copy retains only in-frame clones and omits some. The table lists 85,000 to 130,000 clones, around 91% of them singletons. The clonotype comes from an adult in good health. V gene TRBV9 combines with J gene TRBJ2-3; D is possibly TRBD1 or TRBD2 (5 bases each). Material: peripheral blood, obtained on day 0 of AZD1222 vaccination. The CDR3, as DNA: TGTGCCAGCAGCGCGCGCAGTGGGGGACGCACAGATACGCAGTATTTT. Translation gives CASSARSGGRTDTQYF.